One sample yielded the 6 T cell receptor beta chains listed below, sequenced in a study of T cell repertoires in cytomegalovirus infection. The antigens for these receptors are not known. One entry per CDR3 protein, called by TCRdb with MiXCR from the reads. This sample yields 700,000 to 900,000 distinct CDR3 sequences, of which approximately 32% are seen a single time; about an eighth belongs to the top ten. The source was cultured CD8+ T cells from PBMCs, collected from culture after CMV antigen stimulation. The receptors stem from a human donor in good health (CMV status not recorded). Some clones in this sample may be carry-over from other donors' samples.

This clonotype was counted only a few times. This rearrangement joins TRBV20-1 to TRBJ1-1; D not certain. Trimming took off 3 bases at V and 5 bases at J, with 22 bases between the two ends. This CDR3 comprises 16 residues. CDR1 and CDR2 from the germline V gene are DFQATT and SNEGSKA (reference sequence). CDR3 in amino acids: CSASKWKTGSSTEAFF. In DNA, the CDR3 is TGCAGTGCTAGTAAGTGGAAGACGGGATCGTCAACTGAAGCTTTCTTT.

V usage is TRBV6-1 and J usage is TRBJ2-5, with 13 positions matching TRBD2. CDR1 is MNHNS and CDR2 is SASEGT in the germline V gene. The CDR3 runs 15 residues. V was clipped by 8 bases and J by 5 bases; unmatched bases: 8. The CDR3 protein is CASRTSGGPRETQYF. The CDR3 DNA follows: TGTGCCAGCCGGACTAGCGGGGGCCCTCGGGAGACCCAGTACTTC.

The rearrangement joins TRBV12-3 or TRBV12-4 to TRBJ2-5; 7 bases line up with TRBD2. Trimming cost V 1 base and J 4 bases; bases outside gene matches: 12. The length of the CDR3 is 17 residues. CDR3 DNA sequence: TGTGCCAGCAGTTTAGGGTGGGGTACCACGGGAGGAGAGACCCAGTACTTC. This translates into CASSLGWGTTGGETQYF.

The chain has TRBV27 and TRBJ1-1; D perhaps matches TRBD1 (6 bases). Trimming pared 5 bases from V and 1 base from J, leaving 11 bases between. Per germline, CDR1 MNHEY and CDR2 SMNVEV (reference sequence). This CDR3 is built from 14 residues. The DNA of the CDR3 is TGTGCCAGCAGTAAGGGACAAGAGAACACTGAAGCTTTCTTT. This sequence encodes CASSKGQENTEAFF.

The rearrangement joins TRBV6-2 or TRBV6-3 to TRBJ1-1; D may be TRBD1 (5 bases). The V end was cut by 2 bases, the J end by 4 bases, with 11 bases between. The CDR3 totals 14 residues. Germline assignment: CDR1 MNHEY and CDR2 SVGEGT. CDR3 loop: CASSYGPGVTEAFF. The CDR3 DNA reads TGTGCCAGCAGTTACGGTCCGGGGGTCACTGAAGCTTTCTTT.

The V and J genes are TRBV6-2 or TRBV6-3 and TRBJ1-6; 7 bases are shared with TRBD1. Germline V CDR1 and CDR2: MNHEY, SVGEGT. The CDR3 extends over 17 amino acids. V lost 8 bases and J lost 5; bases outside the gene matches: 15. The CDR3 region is CASLDVETGTNNSPLHF. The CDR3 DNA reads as TGTGCCAGCTTGGACGTCGAGACAGGGACTAATAATTCACCCCTCCACTTT.